Each of the 20 T cell receptor beta chains below was sequenced from the same sample in a study of CD8 T cells in Susac syndrome. Random hexamers were used to reverse transcribe an amount of roughly 0.5 to 1 ug RNA. MiXCR, applied by TCRdb to the immunoSEQ multiplex PCR reads, yields one record per CDR3 protein. Of 100,000 to 150,000 distinct CDR3 sequences in the sample, approximately 93% were seen once. Sequencing was done on a sample of CD4+ T cells from PBMCs. Every receptor here comes from a human donor with multiple sclerosis.

This clonotype showed up just once. This chain uses TRBV28 with TRBJ2-5, with 10 bases lining up with TRBD2. The CDR3 spans 15 residues. Trimming at V came to 6 bases and at J to 7 bases, leaving 11 bases not matched to a gene. The V gene's germline CDR1 is MDHEN and CDR2 SYDVKM. In DNA form, the CDR3 reads TGTGCCAGCAGGGAGAGGACTAGCGGTAGGGGGACCCAGTACTTC. Its protein product is CASRERTSGRGTQYF.

The chain joins TRBV7-2 to TRBJ2-6; D is unresolved. Trimming stripped 1 base from V and 0 bases from J, with 4 bases between. Germline values: CDR1 SGHTA, CDR2 FQGNSA. The length of the CDR3 is 15 residues. The CDR3 loop is CASSLGPSGANVLTF. The DNA for the CDR3 is TGTGCCAGCAGCTTAGGGCCCTCTGGGGCCAACGTCCTGACTTTC.

The chain couples TRBV3-1 to TRBJ1-2; D is uncertain. Germline V gene data show CDR1 as LGHDT and CDR2 as YNNKEL (reference sequence). The CDR3 loop spans 14 amino acids. Trimming took off 0 bases at V and 3 bases at J, with 8 bases between the two ends. The CDR3 coding sequence is TGTGCCAGCAGCCAAGAGGCCAATGACTATGGCTACACCTTC. Its translation: CASSQEANDYGYTF. Together with reference TRBV3-1 and TRBJ1-2, the CDR3 gives the full variable domain: DTAVSQTPKYLVTQMGNDKSIKCEQNLGHDTMYWYKQDSKKFLKIMFSYNNKELIINETVPNRFSPKSPDKAHLNLHINSLELGDSAVYFCASSQEANDYGYTFGSGTRLTVV.

This rearrangement joins TRBV29-1 to TRBJ2-5, with 8 nucleotides matching TRBD2. V lost 1 base to trimming and J lost 5 bases; unmatched junction nucleotides: 6. The CDR3 is made up of 14 amino acids. CDR1 is SQVTM, CDR2 ANQGSEA, per germline. DNA of the CDR3: TGCAGCGTTGAAGCGGGGGGGAATGTTGAGACCCAGTACTTC. This codes for CSVEAGGNVETQYF.

The gene calls are TRBV20-1 and TRBJ2-5, with D perhaps TRBD1 (5 bases). V was pared by 3 bases and J by 2 bases, with 10 bases between. Germline-derived CDR1 and CDR2 are DFQATT and SNEGSKA (reference sequence). The CDR3 is 13 amino acids. In nucleotides, the CDR3 is TGCAGTGCTAGGACAGACATACAAGAGACCCAGTACTTC. Protein product: CSARTDIQETQYF.

The CDR3 nucleotides read TGTGCCTGGAGTCCTTCGGGCCTGCAGTACTTC. Protein product: CAWSPSGLQYF. The J gene is TRBJ2-7, the V gene TRBV30; no firm D call. Trimming removed 2 bases from V and 9 bases from J, with 11 bases in between. The germline V gene has CDR1 GTSNPN and CDR2 SVGIG (reference sequence). The CDR3 has 11 amino acids.

The rearrangement links TRBV27 to TRBJ1-1, with 9 bases aligning to TRBD1. From germline, CDR1 is MNHEY and CDR2 SMNVEV (reference sequence). Trimming cost V 4 bases and J 6 bases; bases outside gene matches: 6. The CDR3 totals 14 residues. The CDR3 loop is CASSSRQGGAEAFF. The CDR3 DNA sequence: TGTGCCAGCAGTTCCCGACAGGGGGGTGCTGAAGCTTTCTTT.

This chain joins TRBV7-9 and TRBJ1-1; 8 nucleotides agree with TRBD1. Trimming removed 5 bases from V and 8 bases from J; junction bases left unmatched: 13. The CDR3 sequence is 15 residues long. Germline CDR1 and CDR2: SEHNR and FQNEAQ (reference sequence). CDR3 bases: TGTGCCAGCAGCCCTACAGGGGGAAAAGGGTCCGAAGCTTTCTTT. This sequence encodes CASSPTGGKGSEAFF.

In nucleotides, the CDR3 is TGTGCCAGCAGCTCAGGCGACAGACCCAACACTGAAGCTTTCTTT. This encodes CASSSGDRPNTEAFF. The rearrangement uses TRBV5-6 and TRBJ1-1; weak D call: TRBD1 (5 bases). V lost 3 bases to trimming and J lost 2 bases, with 14 bases between them. Germline lookup yields CDR1 SGHDT and CDR2 YYEEEE. The CDR3 length is 15 residues.

The DNA of the CDR3 is TGTGCCAGCAGTGACAGGGGTGGCTACACCTTC. Amino acids: CASSDRGGYTF. The rearrangement joins TRBV25-1 to TRBJ1-2, with D possibly TRBD1 on 6 matching bases. The CDR3 runs 11 residues. Germline V gives CDR1 MGHDK, CDR2 SYGVNS. V lost 3 bases and J 7 bases, leaving 6 bases between the germline ends.

The chain has TRBV5-1 and TRBJ1-2, with unresolved D. Between the trimmed V and J ends, which lost 0 bases and 4 bases, there was a span of 16 bases. The germline gives CDR1 SGHRS, CDR2 YFSETQ. The CDR3 covers 16 residues. The CDR3 is CASSLARKVSAYGYTF. CDR3 DNA sequence: TGCGCCAGCAGCTTGGCCCGGAAGGTCTCGGCCTATGGCTACACCTTC.

The chain links TRBV10-3 to TRBJ2-7; TRBD1 matches at 10 bases. The J segment lost 1 base and the V segment lost 5 bases, leaving 8 bases of the junction unmatched. The germline gives CDR1 ENHRY, CDR2 SYGVKD. The CDR3 has 16 amino acids. CDR3: CAISPRGDRGSYEQYF. The CDR3 DNA reads TGTGCCATCAGTCCGAGGGGGGACAGGGGTTCCTACGAGCAGTACTTC.

The J gene is TRBJ1-5, the V gene TRBV30; D may be TRBD1 (5 bases). V was trimmed by 4 bases and J by 6 bases, leaving 13 bases between them. From germline, CDR1 is GTSNPN and CDR2 SVGIG (reference sequence). This CDR3 has 13 residues. CDR3 sequence: CAWNGLGGQPQHF. The CDR3 bases are TGTGCCTGGAATGGCCTCGGGGGTCAGCCCCAGCATTTT. Full variable domain (outside the CDR3, taken from reference TRBV30 and TRBJ1-5): SQTIHQWPATLVQPVGSPLSLECTVEGTSNPNLYWYRQAAGRGLQLLFYSVGIGQISSEVPQNLSASRPQDRQFILSSKKLLLSDSGFYLCAWNGLGGQPQHFGDGTRLSIL.

V gene TRBV9 combines with J gene TRBJ2-5; D remains unclear. The CDR3 sequence is 15 residues long. The V gene lost 0 bases and the J gene lost 0 bases, with 9 bases spanning the gap. The V gene's germline CDR1 is SGDLS and CDR2 YYNGEE. The CDR3 nucleotides read TGTGCCAGCAGCGTAGGCCGCATCAACCAAGAGACCCAGTACTTC. Protein sequence: CASSVGRINQETQYF.

This chain links TRBV2 with TRBJ1-1; maybe TRBD1 (6 bases). V was trimmed by 6 bases and J by 6 bases, leaving 20 bases between them. Germline V gives CDR1 SNHLY, CDR2 FYNNEI. CDR3 size: 15 residues. Written as DNA, the CDR3 is TGTGCCAGCAGCCCCTCAACCGGGACAATTTCTGAAGCTTTCTTT. As protein: CASSPSTGTISEAFF. The full variable domain, completed using reference TRBV2 and TRBJ1-1, is EPEVTQTPSHQVTQMGQEVILRCVPISNHLYFYWYRQILGQKVEFLVSFYNNEISEKSEIFDDQFSVERPDGSNFTLKIRSTKLEDSAMYFCASSPSTGTISEAFFGQGTRLTVV.

The V call is TRBV6-2 or TRBV6-3, the J call TRBJ2-5; D unresolved. With 7 bases removed from V and 4 bases from J, the gap between germline ends came to 16 bases. Germline CDR1 MNHEY, CDR2 SVGEGT. This CDR3 is 14 amino acids long. The CDR3 sequence is CASKSGQLGETQYF. CDR3 nucleotides: TGTGCCAGCAAGTCGGGTCAACTGGGAGAGACCCAGTACTTC.

CDR3 coding DNA: TGTGCCAGCAGCCAAGTAGGACAGGGGGGGTACGAGCAGTACTTC. Translation: CASSQVGQGGYEQYF. The rearrangement uses TRBV3-1 and TRBJ2-7; 10 bases are shared with TRBD1. CDR3 length: 15 amino acids. Germline loops: CDR1 LGHDT, CDR2 YNNKEL (reference sequence). With V trimmed by 1 base and J by 4 bases, 4 bases remained unmatched.

In its sample, this clonotype was seen once. This chain connects TRBV4-3 to TRBJ2-3; TRBD1 agrees at 9 bases. Per germline, CDR1 LGHNA and CDR2 YSLEER. The CDR3 totals 15 residues. V gave up 0 bases and J gave up 6 bases; unmatched junction bases: 4. The CDR3 DNA sequence: TGCGCCAGCAGCCAAGAAAGGACAGGGGTGGATACGCAGTATTTT. Amino acids: CASSQERTGVDTQYF.

This sequence joins TRBV6-5 and TRBJ1-1; no definite D call. The CDR3 extends over 11 amino acids. The germline V and J ends were trimmed by 9 bases and 3 bases, with 8 bases remaining between them. Germline-derived CDR1 and CDR2 are MNHEY and SVGAGI. CDR3 sequence reads: CASLRDTEAFF. Written as DNA, the CDR3 is TGTGCCAGTCTACGAGACACTGAAGCTTTCTTT.

The chain uses TRBV6-4 and TRBJ2-2; 9 positions agree with TRBD2. Germline loops: CDR1 MRHNA, CDR2 SNTAGT. V was pared by 3 bases and J by 4 bases, with 9 bases of the junction left unmatched. This CDR3 region has 17 residues. CDR3 residues: CASSETSGFSGTGELFF. In nucleotides, the CDR3 is TGTGCCAGCAGTGAGACTAGCGGCTTTTCGGGCACCGGGGAGCTGTTTTTT.